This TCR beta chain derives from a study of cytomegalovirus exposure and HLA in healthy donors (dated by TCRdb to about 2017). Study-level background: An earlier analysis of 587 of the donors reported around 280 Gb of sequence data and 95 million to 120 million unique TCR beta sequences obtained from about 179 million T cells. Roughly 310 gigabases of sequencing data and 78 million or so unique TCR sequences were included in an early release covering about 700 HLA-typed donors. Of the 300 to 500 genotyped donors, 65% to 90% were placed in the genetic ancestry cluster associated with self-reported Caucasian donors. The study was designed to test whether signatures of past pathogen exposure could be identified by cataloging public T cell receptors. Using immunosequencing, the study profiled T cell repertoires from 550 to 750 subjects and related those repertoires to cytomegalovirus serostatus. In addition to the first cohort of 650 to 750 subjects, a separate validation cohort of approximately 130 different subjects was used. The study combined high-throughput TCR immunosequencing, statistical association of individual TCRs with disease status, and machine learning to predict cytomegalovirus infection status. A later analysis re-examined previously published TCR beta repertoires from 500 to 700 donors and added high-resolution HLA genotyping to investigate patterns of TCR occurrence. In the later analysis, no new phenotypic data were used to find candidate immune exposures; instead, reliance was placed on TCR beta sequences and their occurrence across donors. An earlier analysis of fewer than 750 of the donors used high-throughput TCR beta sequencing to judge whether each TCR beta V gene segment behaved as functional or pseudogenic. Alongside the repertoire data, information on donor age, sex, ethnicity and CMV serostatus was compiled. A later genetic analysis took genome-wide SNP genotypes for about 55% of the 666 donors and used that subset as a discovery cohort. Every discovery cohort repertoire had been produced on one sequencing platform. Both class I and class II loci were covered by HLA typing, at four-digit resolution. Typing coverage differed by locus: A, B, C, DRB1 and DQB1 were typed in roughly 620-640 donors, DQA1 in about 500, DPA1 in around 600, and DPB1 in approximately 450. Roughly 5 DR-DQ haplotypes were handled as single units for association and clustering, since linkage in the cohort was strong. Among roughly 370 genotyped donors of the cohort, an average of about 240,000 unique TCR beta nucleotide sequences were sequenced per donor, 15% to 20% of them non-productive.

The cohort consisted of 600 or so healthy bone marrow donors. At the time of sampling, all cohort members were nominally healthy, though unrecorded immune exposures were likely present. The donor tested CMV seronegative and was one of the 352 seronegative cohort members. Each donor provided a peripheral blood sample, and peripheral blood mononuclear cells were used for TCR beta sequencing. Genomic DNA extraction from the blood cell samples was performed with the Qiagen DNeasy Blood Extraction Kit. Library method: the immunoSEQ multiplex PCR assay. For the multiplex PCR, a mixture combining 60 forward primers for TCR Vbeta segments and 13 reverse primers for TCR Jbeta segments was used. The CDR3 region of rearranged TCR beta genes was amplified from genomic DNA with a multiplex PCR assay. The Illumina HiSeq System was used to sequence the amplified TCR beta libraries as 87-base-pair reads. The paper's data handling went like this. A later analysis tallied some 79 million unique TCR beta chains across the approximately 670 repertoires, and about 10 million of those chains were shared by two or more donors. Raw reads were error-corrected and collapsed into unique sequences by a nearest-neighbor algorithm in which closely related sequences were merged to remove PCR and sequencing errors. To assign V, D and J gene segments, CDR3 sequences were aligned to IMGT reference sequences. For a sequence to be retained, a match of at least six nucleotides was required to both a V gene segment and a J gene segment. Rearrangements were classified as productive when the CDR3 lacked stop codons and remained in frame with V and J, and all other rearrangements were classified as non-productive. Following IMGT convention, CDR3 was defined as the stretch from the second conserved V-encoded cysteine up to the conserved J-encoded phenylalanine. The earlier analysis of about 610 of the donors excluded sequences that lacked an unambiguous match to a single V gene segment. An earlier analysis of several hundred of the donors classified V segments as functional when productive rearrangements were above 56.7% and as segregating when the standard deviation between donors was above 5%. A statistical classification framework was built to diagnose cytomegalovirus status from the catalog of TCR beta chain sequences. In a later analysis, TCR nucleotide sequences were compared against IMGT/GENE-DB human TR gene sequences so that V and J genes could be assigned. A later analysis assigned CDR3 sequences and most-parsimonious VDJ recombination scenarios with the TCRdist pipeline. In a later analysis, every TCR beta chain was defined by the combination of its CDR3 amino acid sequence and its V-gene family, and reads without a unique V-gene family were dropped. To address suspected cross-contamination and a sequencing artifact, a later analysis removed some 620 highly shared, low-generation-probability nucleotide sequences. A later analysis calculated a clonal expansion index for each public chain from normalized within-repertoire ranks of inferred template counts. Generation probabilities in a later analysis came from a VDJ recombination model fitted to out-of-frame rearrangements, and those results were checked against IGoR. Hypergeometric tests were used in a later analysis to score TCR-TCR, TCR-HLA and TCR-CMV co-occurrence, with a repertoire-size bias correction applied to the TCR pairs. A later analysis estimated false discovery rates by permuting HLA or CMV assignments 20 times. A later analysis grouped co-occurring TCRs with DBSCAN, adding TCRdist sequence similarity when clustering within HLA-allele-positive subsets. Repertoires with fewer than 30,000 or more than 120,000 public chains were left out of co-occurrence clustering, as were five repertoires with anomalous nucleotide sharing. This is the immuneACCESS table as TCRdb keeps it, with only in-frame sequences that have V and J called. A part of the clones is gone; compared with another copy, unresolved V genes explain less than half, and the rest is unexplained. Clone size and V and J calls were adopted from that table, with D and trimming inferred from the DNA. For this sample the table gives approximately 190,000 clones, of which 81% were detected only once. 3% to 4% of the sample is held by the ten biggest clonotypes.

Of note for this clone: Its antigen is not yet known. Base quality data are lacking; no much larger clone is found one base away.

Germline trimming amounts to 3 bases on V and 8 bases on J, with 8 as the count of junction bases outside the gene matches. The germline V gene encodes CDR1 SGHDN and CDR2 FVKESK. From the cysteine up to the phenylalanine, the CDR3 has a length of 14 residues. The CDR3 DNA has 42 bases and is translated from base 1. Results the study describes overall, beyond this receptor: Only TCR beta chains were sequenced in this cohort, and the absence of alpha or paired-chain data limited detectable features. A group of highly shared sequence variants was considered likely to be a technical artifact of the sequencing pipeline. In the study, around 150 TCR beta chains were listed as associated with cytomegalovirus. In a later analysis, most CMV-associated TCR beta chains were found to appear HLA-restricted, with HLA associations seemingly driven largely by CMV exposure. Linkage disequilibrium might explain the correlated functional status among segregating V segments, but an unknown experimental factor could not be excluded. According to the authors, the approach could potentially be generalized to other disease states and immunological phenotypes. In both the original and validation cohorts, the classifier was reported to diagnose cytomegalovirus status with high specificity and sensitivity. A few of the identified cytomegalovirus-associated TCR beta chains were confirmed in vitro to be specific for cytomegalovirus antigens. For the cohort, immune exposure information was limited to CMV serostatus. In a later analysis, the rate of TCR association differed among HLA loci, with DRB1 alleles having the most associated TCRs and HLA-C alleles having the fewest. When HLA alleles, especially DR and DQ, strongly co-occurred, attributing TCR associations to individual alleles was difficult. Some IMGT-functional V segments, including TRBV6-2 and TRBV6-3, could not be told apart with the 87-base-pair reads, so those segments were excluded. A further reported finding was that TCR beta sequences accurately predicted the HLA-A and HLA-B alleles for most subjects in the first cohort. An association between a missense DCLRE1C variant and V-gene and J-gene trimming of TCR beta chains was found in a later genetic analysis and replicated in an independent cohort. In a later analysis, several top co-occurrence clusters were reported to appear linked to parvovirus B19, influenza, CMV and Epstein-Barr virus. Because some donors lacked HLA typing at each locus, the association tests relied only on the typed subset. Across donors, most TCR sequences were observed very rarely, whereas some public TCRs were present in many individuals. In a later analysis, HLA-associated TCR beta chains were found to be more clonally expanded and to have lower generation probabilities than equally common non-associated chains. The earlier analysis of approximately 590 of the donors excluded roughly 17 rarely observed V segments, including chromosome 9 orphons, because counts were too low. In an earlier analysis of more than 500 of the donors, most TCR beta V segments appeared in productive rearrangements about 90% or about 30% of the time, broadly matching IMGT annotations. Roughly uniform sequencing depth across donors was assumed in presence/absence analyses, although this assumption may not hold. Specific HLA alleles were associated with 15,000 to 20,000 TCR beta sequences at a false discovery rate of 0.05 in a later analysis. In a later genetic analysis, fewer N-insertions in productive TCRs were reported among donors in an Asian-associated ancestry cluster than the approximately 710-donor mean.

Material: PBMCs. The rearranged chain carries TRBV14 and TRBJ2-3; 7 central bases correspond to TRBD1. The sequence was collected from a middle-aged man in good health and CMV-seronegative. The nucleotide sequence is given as TGTGCCAGCAGCCAGAAAGCTGGACAGGTTACGCAGTATTTT. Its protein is CASSQKAGQVTQYF.